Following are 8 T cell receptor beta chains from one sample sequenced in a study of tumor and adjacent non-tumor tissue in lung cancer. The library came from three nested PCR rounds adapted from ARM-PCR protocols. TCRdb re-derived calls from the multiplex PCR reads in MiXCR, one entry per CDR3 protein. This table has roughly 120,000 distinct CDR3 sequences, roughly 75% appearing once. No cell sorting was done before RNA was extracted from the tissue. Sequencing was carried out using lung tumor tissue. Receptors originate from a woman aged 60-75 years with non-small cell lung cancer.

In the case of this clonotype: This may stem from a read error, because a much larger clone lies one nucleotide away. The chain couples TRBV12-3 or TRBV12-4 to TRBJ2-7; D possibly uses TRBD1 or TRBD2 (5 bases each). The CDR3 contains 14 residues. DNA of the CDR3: TGTGCCAGCAACCCCCGGGGCGGCTCCTTCGAGCTGTACTTC. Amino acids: CASNPRGGSFELYF.

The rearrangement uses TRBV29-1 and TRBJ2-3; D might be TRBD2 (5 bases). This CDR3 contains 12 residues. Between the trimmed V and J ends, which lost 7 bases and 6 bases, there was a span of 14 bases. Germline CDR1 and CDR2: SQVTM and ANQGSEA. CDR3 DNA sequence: TGCAGCGCGACTATATCGACCGATACGCAGTATTTT. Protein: CSATISTDTQYF.

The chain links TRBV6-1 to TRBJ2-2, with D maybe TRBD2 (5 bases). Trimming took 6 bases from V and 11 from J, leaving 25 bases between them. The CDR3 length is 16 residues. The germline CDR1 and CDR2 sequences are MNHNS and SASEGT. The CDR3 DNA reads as TGTGCCAGCAGGATCGGGATCGTAACAAGGACCTGTGAGCTGTTTTTT. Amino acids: CASRIGIVTRTCELFF.

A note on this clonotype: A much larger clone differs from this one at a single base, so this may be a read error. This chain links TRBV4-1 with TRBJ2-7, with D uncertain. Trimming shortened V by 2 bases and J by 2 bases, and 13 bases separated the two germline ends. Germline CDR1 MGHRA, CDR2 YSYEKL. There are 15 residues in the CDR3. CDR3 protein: CASSQYWPGAYEQYF. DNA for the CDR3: TGCGCCAGCAGCCAATATTGGCCCGGAGCCTACGAGCAGTACTTC.

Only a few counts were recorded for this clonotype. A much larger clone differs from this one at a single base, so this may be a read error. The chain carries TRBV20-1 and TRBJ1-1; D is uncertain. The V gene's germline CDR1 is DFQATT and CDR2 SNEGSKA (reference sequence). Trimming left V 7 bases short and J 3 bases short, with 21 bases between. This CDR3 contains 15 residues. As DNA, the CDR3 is TGCAGTGATAGTGGGTATGTGCTTCCGGACACTGAAGCTTTCTTT. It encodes CSDSGYVLPDTEAFF.

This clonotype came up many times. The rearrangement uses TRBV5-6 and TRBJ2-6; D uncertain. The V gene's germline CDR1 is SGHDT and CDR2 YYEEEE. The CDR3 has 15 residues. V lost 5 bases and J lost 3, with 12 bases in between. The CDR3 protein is CASSPGPNGANVLTF. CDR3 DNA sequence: TGTGCCAGCAGTCCCGGTCCCAATGGGGCCAACGTCCTGACTTTC.

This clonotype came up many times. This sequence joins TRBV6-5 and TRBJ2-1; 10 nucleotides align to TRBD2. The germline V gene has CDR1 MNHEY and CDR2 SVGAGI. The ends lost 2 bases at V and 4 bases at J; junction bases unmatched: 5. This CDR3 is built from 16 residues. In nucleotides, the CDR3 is TGTGCCAGCAGTTACAAGGCTAGCGGGGGTTACAATGAGCAGTTCTTC. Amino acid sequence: CASSYKASGGYNEQFF.

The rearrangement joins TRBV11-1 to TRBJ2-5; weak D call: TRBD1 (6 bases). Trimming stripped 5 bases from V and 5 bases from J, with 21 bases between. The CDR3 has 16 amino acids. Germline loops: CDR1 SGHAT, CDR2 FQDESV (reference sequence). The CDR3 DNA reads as TGTGCCAGCAGCCGACGACAGGTCGATAGGATGGAGACCCAGTACTTC. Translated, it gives CASSRRQVDRMETQYF.